Shown below are 5 T cell receptor beta chains from a single sample sequenced in a study of response to subunit inactivated influenza vaccine. One entry per CDR3 protein results from TCRdb running MiXCR on the RT-PCR reads. The sample includes more than 700,000 distinct CDR3 sequences, approximately 21% seen only once; the top ten take roughly a tenth. The input for sequencing was PBMCs from blood, taken around 5 days after vaccination. All receptors derive from a man aged 50 or older who received an inactivated influenza vaccine.

The chain has TRBV29-1 and TRBJ1-2, with no clear D. CDR3 size: 13 residues. The ends were cut back, 7 bases at V and 5 bases at J, with 17 bases in the middle. Per the germline V gene, CDR1 is SQVTM and CDR2 is ANQGSEA. In DNA, the CDR3 is TGCAGCGGCCTCCGCGGCCCTGCATATGGCTACACCTTC. This encodes CSGLRGPAYGYTF.

The rearrangement uses TRBV5-8 and TRBJ1-2, with TRBD1 as a possible D gene (6 bases). V gave up 4 bases and J gave up 3 bases, with 13 bases separating them. The CDR3 extends over 14 amino acids. The V gene's germline CDR1 is SGHTS and CDR2 YDEGEE. The chain's CDR3 is CASSPAGTYYGYTF. Here the CDR3 DNA reads TGTGCCAGCAGCCCCGCCGGGACATACTATGGCTACACCTTC. The entire variable domain, with the rest obtained from reference TRBV5-8 and TRBJ1-2, is as follows: EAGVTQSPTHLIKTRGQQATLRCSPISGHTSVYWYQQALGLGLQFLLWYDEGEERNRGNFPPRFSGRQFPNYSSELNVNALELEDSALYLCASSPAGTYYGYTFGSGTRLTVV.

This clonotype was seen more than once but under ten times. CDR3 loop: CASSHGTRPINEQFF. CDR3 DNA: TGTGCCAGCAGTCACGGGACTAGACCAATCAATGAGCAGTTCTTC. This chain uses TRBV27 with TRBJ2-1; 8 bases match TRBD2. The germline gives CDR1 MNHEY, CDR2 SMNVEV (reference sequence). The CDR3 runs to 15 residues. V lost 5 bases and J lost 6; bases outside the gene matches: 9.

This clonotype was counted ten times or more. V gene TRBV9 combines with J gene TRBJ2-1; D is uncertain. V was shortened by 0 bases and J by 6 bases, with 7 bases between the two germline ends. Germline V gene data show CDR1 as SGDLS and CDR2 as YYNGEE. This CDR3 is 13 amino acids long. As DNA, the CDR3 is TGTGCCAGCAGCGTAGGTAGCCTCAATGAGCAGTTCTTC. Translated: CASSVGSLNEQFF.

The V and J genes are TRBV20-1 and TRBJ1-2, with D maybe TRBD1 (6 bases). V lost 0 bases, J lost 0 bases, and 17 bases lay in between. CDR3 length equals 17 residues. Germline values: CDR1 DFQATT, CDR2 SNEGSKA (reference sequence). The CDR3 reads CSAREGGTLSPNYGYTF. CDR3 sequence (DNA): TGCAGTGCTAGAGAAGGGGGAACCCTCTCCCCTAACTATGGCTACACCTTC.